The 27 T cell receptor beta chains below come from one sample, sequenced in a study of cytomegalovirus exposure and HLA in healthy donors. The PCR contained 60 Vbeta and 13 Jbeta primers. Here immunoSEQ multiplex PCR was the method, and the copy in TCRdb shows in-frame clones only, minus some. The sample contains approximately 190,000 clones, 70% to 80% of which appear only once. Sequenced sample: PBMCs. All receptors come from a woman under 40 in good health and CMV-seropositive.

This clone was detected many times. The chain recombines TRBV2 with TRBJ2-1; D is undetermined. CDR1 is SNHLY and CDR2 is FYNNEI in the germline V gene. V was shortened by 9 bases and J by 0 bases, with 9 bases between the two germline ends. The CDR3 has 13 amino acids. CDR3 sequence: CASTTPSYNEQFF. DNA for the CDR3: TGTGCCAGTACGACACCCTCCTACAATGAGCAGTTCTTC.

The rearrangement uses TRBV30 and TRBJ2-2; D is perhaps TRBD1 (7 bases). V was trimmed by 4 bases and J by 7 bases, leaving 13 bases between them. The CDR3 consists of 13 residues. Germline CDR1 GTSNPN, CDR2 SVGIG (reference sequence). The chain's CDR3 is CAWNRQGGGELFF. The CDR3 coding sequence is TGTGCCTGGAATCGACAGGGAGGCGGGGAGCTGTTTTTT.

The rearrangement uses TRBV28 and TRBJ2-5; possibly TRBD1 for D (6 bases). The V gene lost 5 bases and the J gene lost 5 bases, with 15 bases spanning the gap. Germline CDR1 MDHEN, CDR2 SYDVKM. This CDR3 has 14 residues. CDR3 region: CASSLRQVRETQYF. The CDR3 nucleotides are TGTGCCAGCAGTCTGAGACAGGTCCGGGAGACCCAGTACTTC.

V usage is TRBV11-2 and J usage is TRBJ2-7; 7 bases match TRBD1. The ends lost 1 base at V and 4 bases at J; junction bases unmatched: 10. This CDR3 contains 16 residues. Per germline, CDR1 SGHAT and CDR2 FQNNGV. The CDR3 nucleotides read TGTGCCAGCAGCTTAGGGGCCGGGACAGTACTATACGAGCAGTACTTC. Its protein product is CASSLGAGTVLYEQYF.

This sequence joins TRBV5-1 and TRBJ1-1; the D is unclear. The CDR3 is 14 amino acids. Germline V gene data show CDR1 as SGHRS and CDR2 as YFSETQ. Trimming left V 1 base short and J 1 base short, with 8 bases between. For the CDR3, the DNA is TGCGCCAGCAGCTTGTTAACACAGAACACTGAAGCTTTCTTT. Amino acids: CASSLLTQNTEAFF.

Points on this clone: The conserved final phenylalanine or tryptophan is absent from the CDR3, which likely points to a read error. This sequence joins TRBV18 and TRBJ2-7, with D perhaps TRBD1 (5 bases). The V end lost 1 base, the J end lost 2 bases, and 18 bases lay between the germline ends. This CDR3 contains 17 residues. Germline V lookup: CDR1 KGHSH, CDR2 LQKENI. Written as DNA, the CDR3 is TGTGCCAGCTCACCACAGTCCAGGGCAGGGAAAACCTACGAGCAGTACCTC. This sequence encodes CASSPQSRAGKTYEQYL.

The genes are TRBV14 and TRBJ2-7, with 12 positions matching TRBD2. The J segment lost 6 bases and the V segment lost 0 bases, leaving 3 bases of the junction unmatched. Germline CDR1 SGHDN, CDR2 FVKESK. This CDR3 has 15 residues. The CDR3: CASSQEGLAGREQYF. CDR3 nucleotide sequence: TGTGCCAGCAGCCAAGAGGGACTAGCGGGTCGCGAGCAGTACTTC.

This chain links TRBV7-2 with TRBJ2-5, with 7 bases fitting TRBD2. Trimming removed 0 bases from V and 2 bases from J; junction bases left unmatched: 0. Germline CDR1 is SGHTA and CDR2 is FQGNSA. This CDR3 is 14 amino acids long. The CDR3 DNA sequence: TGTGCCAGCAGCTTAGCGGGACTACAAGAGACCCAGTACTTC. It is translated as CASSLAGLQETQYF.

For the CDR3, the DNA is TGTGCCAGCAGTTTAGACAGGGACTATGGCTACACCTTC. Protein sequence: CASSLDRDYGYTF. The rearrangement uses TRBV6-1 and TRBJ1-2; 7 bases line up with TRBD1. V shed 5 bases, J shed 3 bases, and the junction held 3 bases outside the gene matches. The CDR3 consists of 13 residues. Germline loops: CDR1 MNHNS, CDR2 SASEGT.

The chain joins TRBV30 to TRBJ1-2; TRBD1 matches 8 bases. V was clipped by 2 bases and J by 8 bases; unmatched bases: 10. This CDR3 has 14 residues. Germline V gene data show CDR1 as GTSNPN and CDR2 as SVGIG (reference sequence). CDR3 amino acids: CAWSMDRALMGYTF. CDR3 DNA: TGTGCCTGGAGTATGGACAGGGCGCTGATGGGCTACACCTTC.

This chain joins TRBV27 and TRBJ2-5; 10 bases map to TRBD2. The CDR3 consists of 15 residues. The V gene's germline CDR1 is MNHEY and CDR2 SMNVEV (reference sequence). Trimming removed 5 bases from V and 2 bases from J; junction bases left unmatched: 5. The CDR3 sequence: CASSPSGGAQETQYF. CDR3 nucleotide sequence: TGTGCCAGCAGTCCTAGCGGGGGTGCACAAGAGACCCAGTACTTC.

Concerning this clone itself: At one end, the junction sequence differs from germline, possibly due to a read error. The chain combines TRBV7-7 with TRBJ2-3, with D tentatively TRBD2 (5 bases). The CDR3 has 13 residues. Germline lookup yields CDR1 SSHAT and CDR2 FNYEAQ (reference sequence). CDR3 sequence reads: CASSERTGDTQYF. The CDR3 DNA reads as TGTGCTAGCAGCGAGCGGACGGGAGATACGCAGTATTTT.

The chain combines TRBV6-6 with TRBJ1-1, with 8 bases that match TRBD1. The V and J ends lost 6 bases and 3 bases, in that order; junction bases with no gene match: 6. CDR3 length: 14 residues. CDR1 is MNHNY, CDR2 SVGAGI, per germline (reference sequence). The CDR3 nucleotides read TGTGCCAGCAGCCTGACAGGGGTGGACACTGAAGCTTTCTTT. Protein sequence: CASSLTGVDTEAFF.

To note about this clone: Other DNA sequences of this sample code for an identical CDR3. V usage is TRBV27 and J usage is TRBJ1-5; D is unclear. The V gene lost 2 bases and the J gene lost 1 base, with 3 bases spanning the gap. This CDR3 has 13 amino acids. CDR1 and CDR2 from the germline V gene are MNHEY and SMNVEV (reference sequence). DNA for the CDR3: TGTGCCAGCAGTTTACTCAGCAATCAGCCCCAGCATTTT. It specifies CASSLLSNQPQHF.

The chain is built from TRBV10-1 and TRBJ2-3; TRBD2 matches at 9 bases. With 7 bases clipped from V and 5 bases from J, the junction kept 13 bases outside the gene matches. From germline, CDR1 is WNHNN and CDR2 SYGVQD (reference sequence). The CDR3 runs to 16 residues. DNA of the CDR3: TGCGCCAGCAAAACCAATGGGCGGGGGGGGGAAGATACGCAGTATTTT. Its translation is CASKTNGRGGEDTQYF.

The CDR3 bases are TGTGCCCTAGGTCAGGGGTTCCAAGAGACCCAGTACTTC. It yields the protein CALGQGFQETQYF. V gene TRBV30 combines with J gene TRBJ2-5, with D maybe TRBD1 (6 bases). CDR3 length equals 13 residues. The germline gives CDR1 GTSNPN, CDR2 SVGIG (reference sequence). Trimming removed 8 bases at V and 1 base at J, with 14 bases between. Full variable domain (remainder filled in from reference TRBV30 and TRBJ2-5): SQTIHQWPATLVQPVGSPLSLECTVEGTSNPNLYWYRQAAGRGLQLLFYSVGIGQISSEVPQNLSASRPQDRQFILSSKKLLLSDSGFYLCALGQGFQETQYFGPGTRLLVL.

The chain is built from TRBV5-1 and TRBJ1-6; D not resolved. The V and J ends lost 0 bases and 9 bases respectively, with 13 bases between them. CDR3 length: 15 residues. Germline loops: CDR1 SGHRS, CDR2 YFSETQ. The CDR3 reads CASSLATSYGSPLHF. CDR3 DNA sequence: TGCGCCAGCAGCTTGGCCACTTCCTACGGTTCACCCCTCCACTTT.

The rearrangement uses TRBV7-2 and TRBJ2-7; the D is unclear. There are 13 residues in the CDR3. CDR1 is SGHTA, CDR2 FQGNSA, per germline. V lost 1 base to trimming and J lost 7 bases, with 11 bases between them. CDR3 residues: CASSLVPPQEQYF. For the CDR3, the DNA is TGTGCCAGCAGCTTAGTCCCTCCTCAGGAGCAGTACTTC.

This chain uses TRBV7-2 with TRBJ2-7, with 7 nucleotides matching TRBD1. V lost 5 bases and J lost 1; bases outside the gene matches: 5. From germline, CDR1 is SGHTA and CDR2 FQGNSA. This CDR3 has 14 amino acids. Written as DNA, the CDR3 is TGTGCCAGCAGCGTCAACAGGGGATCCTACGAGCAGTACTTC. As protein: CASSVNRGSYEQYF. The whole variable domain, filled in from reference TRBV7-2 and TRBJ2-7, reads GAGVSQSPSNKVTEKGKDVELRCDPISGHTALYWYRQSLGQGLEFLIYFQGNSAPDKSGLPSDRFSAERTGGSVSTLTIQRTQQEDSAVYLCASSVNRGSYEQYFGPGTRLTVT.

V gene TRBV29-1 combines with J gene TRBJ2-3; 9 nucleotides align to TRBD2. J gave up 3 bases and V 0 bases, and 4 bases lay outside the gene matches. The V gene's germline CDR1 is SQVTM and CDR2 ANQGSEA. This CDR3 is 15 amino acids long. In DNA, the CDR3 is TGCAGCGTTGAAGATCGTAGCGGGGGAACAGATACGCAGTATTTT. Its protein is CSVEDRSGGTDTQYF.

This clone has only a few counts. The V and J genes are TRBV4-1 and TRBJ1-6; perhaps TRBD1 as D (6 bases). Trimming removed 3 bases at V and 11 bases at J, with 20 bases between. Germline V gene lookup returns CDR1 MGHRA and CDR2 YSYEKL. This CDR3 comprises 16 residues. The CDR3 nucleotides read TGCGCCAGCAGCCATGTTGGGCGGGGGCGTACGGCACCCCTCCACTTT. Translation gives CASSHVGRGRTAPLHF.

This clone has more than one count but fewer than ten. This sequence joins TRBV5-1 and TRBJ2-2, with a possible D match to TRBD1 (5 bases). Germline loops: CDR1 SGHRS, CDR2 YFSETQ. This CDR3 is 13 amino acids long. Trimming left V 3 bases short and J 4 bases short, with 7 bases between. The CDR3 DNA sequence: TGCGCCAGCAGCTCCAGGGTCACCGGGGAGCTGTTTTTT. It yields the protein CASSSRVTGELFF.

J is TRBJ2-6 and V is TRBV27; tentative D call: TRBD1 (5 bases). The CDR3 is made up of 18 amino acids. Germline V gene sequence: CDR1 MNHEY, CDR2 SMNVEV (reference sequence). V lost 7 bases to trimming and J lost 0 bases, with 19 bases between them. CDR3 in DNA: TGTGCCAGCAATAAGGGGCCGCCGGGCCACTCTGGGGCCAACGTCCTGACTTTC. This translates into CASNKGPPGHSGANVLTF.

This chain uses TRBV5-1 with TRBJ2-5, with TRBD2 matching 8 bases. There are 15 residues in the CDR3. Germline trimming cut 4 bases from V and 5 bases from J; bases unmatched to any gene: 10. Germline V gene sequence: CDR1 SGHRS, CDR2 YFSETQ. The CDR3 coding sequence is TGCGCCAGCAGCCCGGGGGGACTAGGGACCGAGACCCAGTACTTC. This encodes CASSPGGLGTETQYF.

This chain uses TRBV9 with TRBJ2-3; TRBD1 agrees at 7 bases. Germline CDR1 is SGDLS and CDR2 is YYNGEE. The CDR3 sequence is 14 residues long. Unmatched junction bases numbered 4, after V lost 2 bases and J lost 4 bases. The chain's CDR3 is CASSVTGRADTQYF. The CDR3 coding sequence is TGTGCCAGCAGCGTGACAGGGCGAGCAGATACGCAGTATTTT.

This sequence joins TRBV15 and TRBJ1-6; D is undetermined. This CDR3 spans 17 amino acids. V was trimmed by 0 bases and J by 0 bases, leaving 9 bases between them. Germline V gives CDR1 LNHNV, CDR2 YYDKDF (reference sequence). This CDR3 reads CATSRDRTSSYNSPLHF. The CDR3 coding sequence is TGTGCCACCAGCAGAGATCGTACGAGCTCCTATAATTCACCCCTCCACTTT.

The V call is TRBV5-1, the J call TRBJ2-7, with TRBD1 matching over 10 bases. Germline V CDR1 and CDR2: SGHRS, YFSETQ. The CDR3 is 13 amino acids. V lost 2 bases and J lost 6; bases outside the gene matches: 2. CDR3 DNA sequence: TGCGCCAGCAGCTTTGACAGGGGGCTCGAGCAGTACTTC. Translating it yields CASSFDRGLEQYF.